What follows are 32 T cell receptor beta chains derived from one specimen sequenced in a study of blood T cells in healthy people across ages. A second PCR, run for about 7 to 11 cycles, used a sample-barcoded 5' primer plus a J-beta primer mix. TCRdb reanalysed the 5' RACE reads using MiXCR and keeps one entry per CDR3 protein. The table lists more than 650,000 distinct CDR3 sequences, about a fifth of them singletons. The source material was blood. These receptors were taken from a man between 65 and 85 years old in good health.

This clonotype was detected a few times. At one end, the junction sequence differs from germline, possibly due to a read error. This chain connects TRBV12-3 or TRBV12-4 to TRBJ1-1; the D gene is possibly TRBD1 (6 bases). This CDR3 contains 15 residues. This CDR3 is CASNTSGAKGTEDFF. The DNA of the CDR3 is TGTGCCAGCAACACCTCAGGGGCTAAGGGCACTGAAGATTTCTTT.

CDR3 loop: CASGGLNLKETQYF. CDR3 bases: TGTGCCTCTGGAGGACTGAACCTTAAGGAGACCCAGTACTTC. The rearrangement links TRBV6-2 or TRBV6-3 to TRBJ2-5; possible D gene TRBD2, 5 bases. This CDR3 comprises 14 residues. The V end was cut by 11 bases, the J end by 5 bases, with 21 bases between. Germline CDR1 MNHEY, CDR2 SVGEGT.

This clonotype was observed a handful of times. This sequence joins TRBV6-2 or TRBV6-3 and TRBJ2-3, with D tentatively TRBD2 (5 bases). There are 16 residues in the CDR3. Trimming left V 8 bases short and J 2 bases short, with 20 bases between. From germline, CDR1 is MNHEY and CDR2 SVGEGT. The DNA for the CDR3 is TGTGCCAGCGTAAAGAAGAGGGTTCTTTCCACAGATACGCAGTATTTT. Protein: CASVKKRVLSTDTQYF.

This clonotype appeared a few times. The rearrangement links TRBV12-5 to TRBJ2-3, with TRBD1 matching 9 bases. Germline CDR1 LGHNT, CDR2 FRNRAP. The trim removed 4 bases at V and 2 bases at J, leaving 10 bases unmatched. There are 17 residues in the CDR3. CDR3 loop: CASGYNSRTGVTDTQYF. The CDR3 coding sequence is TGTGCTAGTGGTTACAACTCCAGGACAGGGGTCACAGATACGCAGTATTTT. The full variable domain, in which reference TRBV12-5 and TRBJ2-3 provide the parts outside the CDR3, is DARVTQTPRHKVTEMGQEVTMRCQPILGHNTVFWYRQTMMQGLELLAYFRNRAPLDDSGMPKDRFSAEMPDATLATLKIQPSEPRDSAVYFCASGYNSRTGVTDTQYFGPGTRLTVL.

The rearrangement joins TRBV7-9 to TRBJ1-4; tentative D call: TRBD1 (5 bases). Trimming cost V 7 bases and J 7 bases, with 19 bases left between them. This CDR3 is built from 15 residues. Germline CDR1 and CDR2: SEHNR and FQNEAQ (reference sequence). DNA of the CDR3: TGTGCCAGCACGCCGGGGGTCCGGGTCGGTGAAAAACTGTTTTTT. This encodes CASTPGVRVGEKLFF.

This clonotype was seen more than once but under ten times. V usage is TRBV27 and J usage is TRBJ2-7; possible D gene TRBD2, 6 bases. The ends were cut back, 5 bases at V and 2 bases at J, with 10 bases in the middle. Germline V lookup: CDR1 MNHEY, CDR2 SMNVEV (reference sequence). The CDR3 is 13 residues long. The CDR3 protein is CASSGGNTYEQYF. CDR3 in DNA: TGTGCCAGCAGTGGCGGGAATACCTACGAGCAGTACTTC.

The chain combines TRBV28 with TRBJ2-3, with a tentative D call TRBD2 (5 bases). This CDR3 is 14 amino acids long. Looked up from germline, CDR1 is MDHEN and CDR2 is SYDVKM. The V and J ends lost 3 bases and 2 bases respectively, with 9 bases between them. CDR3 region: CASSLSGLTDTQYF. The CDR3 DNA reads as TGTGCCAGCAGTTTGAGCGGCCTCACAGATACGCAGTATTTT.

The chain couples TRBV12-3 or TRBV12-4 to TRBJ2-3, with 9 bases lining up with TRBD2. This CDR3 comprises 16 residues. V shed 3 bases and J 3 bases; nucleotides not matched to a gene: 7. CDR3 in DNA: TGTGCCAGCAGTTTCCCCGGCGGGGGGGCAACAGATACGCAGTATTTT. It codes for CASSFPGGGATDTQYF.

The J gene is TRBJ1-2, the V gene TRBV9; unclear D gene. CDR3 length: 13 residues. Germline CDR1 is SGDLS and CDR2 is YYNGEE. V dropped 4 bases and J dropped 10 bases, with 17 bases sitting between them. The CDR3 bases are TGTGCCAGCAGCCCTAATGACATCGGTGACTACACCTTC. This translates into CASSPNDIGDYTF.

This chain uses TRBV20-1 with TRBJ2-5; TRBD2 might be the D (6 bases). The end of the DNA aligns better with TRBJ2-1, so the J call may be wrong. Per germline, CDR1 DFQATT and CDR2 SNEGSKA (reference sequence). This CDR3 spans 17 amino acids. The CDR3 DNA sequence: TGCAGTGGAGCCGGGAGTAGAGGTTTTACGGGTTTGAATGAGCAGTTCTTC. Translated: CSGAGSRGFTGLNEQFF.

The chain couples TRBV7-6 to TRBJ2-1; D gene unclear. The V gene lost 2 bases and the J gene lost 6 bases, with 14 bases spanning the gap. The germline CDR1 and CDR2 sequences are SGHVS and FNYEAQ. CDR3 size: 15 residues. CDR3 residues: CASSLWKLRSNEQFF. CDR3 sequence (DNA): TGTGCCAGCAGCTTATGGAAGTTAAGGAGCAATGAGCAGTTCTTC.

This rearrangement joins TRBV24-1 to TRBJ2-2, with 9 bases fitting TRBD1. Trimming took 4 bases from V and 7 from J; bases not matched to a gene: 12. This CDR3 comprises 17 residues. Germline CDR1 reads KGHDR; CDR2 reads SFDVKD. CDR3 amino acids: CATSDSGTGSWDGELFF. The CDR3 bases are TGTGCCACCAGTGACTCCGGGACAGGGAGTTGGGACGGGGAGCTGTTTTTT.

V gene TRBV11-2 combines with J gene TRBJ2-1; 13 bases align to TRBD2. The CDR3 runs 16 residues. Germline V gene sequence: CDR1 SGHAT, CDR2 FQNNGV. J was trimmed by 7 bases and V by 2 bases; bases with no gene match: 5. The CDR3 bases are TGTGCCAGCAGCTTAATGCTGGGACTAGCGGGAAATGAGCAGTTCTTC. Its protein is CASSLMLGLAGNEQFF.

This clonotype was found a few times. V gene TRBV18 combines with J gene TRBJ2-3, with a tentative D call TRBD2 (6 bases). Germline assignment: CDR1 KGHSH and CDR2 LQKENI. Trimming shortened V by 3 bases and J by 4 bases, and 11 bases separated the two germline ends. The CDR3 has 14 amino acids. The CDR3 sequence: CASSPGGLPDTQYF. Here the CDR3 DNA reads TGTGCCAGCTCACCGGGGGGTCTCCCAGATACGCAGTATTTT.

The V gene is TRBV19, the J gene TRBJ1-5; D is unclear. The length of the CDR3 is 17 residues. Germline values: CDR1 LNHDA, CDR2 SQIVND (reference sequence). V was shortened by 8 bases and J by 4 bases, with 24 bases between the two germline ends. DNA for the CDR3: TGTGCCAGTCAAAAGTTGGGCCAAGGTGGGTTGAATCAGCCCCAGCATTTT. It encodes CASQKLGQGGLNQPQHF.

This clonotype was observed many times. The chain employs TRBV7-3 and TRBJ1-1, with D unclear. The CDR3 is made up of 10 amino acids. The ends were cut back, 5 bases at V and 6 bases at J, with 4 bases in the middle. Germline V CDR1 and CDR2: SGHTA, FQGTGA. DNA of the CDR3: TGTGCCAGCAGCGGCCCTGAAGCTTTCTTT. Translated, it gives CASSGPEAFF.

The V and J genes are TRBV7-9 and TRBJ1-4; TRBD1 might be the D (5 bases). CDR3 length: 16 residues. With 2 bases removed from V and 7 bases from J, the gap between germline ends came to 17 bases. Germline V lookup: CDR1 SEHNR, CDR2 FQNEAQ (reference sequence). The CDR3 spells CASSLIFVGVGEKLFF. The CDR3 nucleotides read TGTGCCAGCAGCTTAATTTTCGTGGGGGTTGGTGAAAAACTGTTTTTT.

This clonotype occurred once. CDR3 loop: CASSQDRRGGRDTQYF. DNA of the CDR3: TGCGCCAGCAGCCAAGATCGGAGGGGGGGACGAGATACGCAGTATTTT. The chain couples TRBV4-3 to TRBJ2-3; tentative D call: TRBD2 (7 bases). Germline V lookup: CDR1 LGHNA, CDR2 YSLEER. The CDR3 consists of 16 residues. Trimming pared 0 bases from V and 5 bases from J, leaving 15 bases between.

This clonotype was found many times. The V gene is TRBV9, the J gene TRBJ1-1; TRBD1 matches at 11 bases. The CDR3 is 15 residues long. Losses at the gene ends were 0 bases for V and 5 bases for J; bases not matched to a gene: 3. Germline-derived CDR1 and CDR2 are SGDLS and YYNGEE. DNA for the CDR3: TGTGCCAGCAGCGTAGGGGACAGGGGGAGGACTGAAGCTTTCTTT. This encodes CASSVGDRGRTEAFF.

There are a few counts of this clonotype. J is TRBJ2-7 and V is TRBV3-1; TRBD2 agrees at 8 bases. V lost 0 bases and J lost 3; bases outside the gene matches: 10. The CDR3 has 17 amino acids. Germline V gene lookup returns CDR1 LGHDT and CDR2 YNNKEL (reference sequence). Written as DNA, the CDR3 is TGTGCCAGCAGCCAAGAAGCTAGCGGGCTACTATTCTACGAGCAGTACTTC. It yields the protein CASSQEASGLLFYEQYF.

The chain recombines TRBV12-3 or TRBV12-4 with TRBJ2-5; D ambiguous. The CDR3 extends over 12 amino acids. The germline V and J ends were trimmed by 2 bases and 7 bases, with 8 bases remaining between them. Written as DNA, the CDR3 is TGTGCCAGCAGTTTACCCCGTGGGACCCAGTACTTC. Translated: CASSLPRGTQYF.

The chain couples TRBV12-3 or TRBV12-4 to TRBJ2-7; possible D gene TRBD2, 7 bases. The V gene lost 3 bases and the J gene lost 3 bases, with 15 bases spanning the gap. The CDR3 sequence is 15 residues long. CDR3 amino acids: CASSFRQGTNYEQYF. Written as DNA, the CDR3 is TGTGCCAGCAGTTTCAGGCAGGGGACTAACTACGAGCAGTACTTC.

The table lists this clonotype with a few counts. This chain links TRBV5-1 with TRBJ2-7; a possible D gene is TRBD1 (5 bases). Trimming pared 5 bases from V and 3 bases from J, leaving 15 bases between. CDR3 length: 14 amino acids. CDR1 and CDR2 from the germline V gene are SGHRS and YFSETQ. The CDR3 spells CASRPARGVYEQYF. CDR3 sequence (DNA): TGCGCCAGCAGGCCAGCTAGGGGCGTCTACGAGCAGTACTTC.

CDR3 coding DNA: TGTGCCAGCAGTTACCCAGGGGGGGCGACCGCTTTCTTT. It is translated as CASSYPGGATAFF. The J gene is TRBJ1-1, the V gene TRBV6-2 or TRBV6-3; 7 bases agree with TRBD1. The CDR3 totals 13 residues. The ends lost 2 bases at V and 11 bases at J; junction bases unmatched: 8. Germline V lookup: CDR1 MNHEY, CDR2 SVGEGT.

This clonotype was observed a handful of times. The V call is TRBV7-9, the J call TRBJ2-7; 8 bases are a match to TRBD2. With V trimmed by 1 base and J by 2 bases, 4 bases remained unmatched. There are 15 residues in the CDR3. Looked up from germline, CDR1 is SEHNR and CDR2 is FQNEAQ (reference sequence). CDR3 bases: TGTGCCAGCAGCTTAGGCCGGGAGGGCCCCTACGAGCAGTACGTC. Protein product: CASSLGREGPYEQYV.

This clonotype has only a few counts. The chain has TRBV7-2 and TRBJ1-2, with a tentative D call TRBD1 (5 bases). The CDR3 extends over 12 amino acids. V lost 5 bases and J lost 8, with 12 bases in between. Per the germline V gene, CDR1 is SGHTA and CDR2 is FQGNSA. CDR3 DNA: TGTGCCAGCAGCACTCTCAGGGAGGGCTACACCTTC. It specifies CASSTLREGYTF.

The V call is TRBV20-1, the J call TRBJ1-4; D perhaps matches TRBD1 (5 bases). The CDR3 is 15 residues long. V was shortened by 0 bases and J by 8 bases, with 16 bases between the two germline ends. In germline, CDR1 is DFQATT, CDR2 SNEGSKA (reference sequence). CDR3 nucleotides: TGCAGTGCTAGAGATATCCAGGGCAATCGCGAAAAACTGTTTTTT. It encodes CSARDIQGNREKLFF.

In this sample, this clonotype turned up many times. The chain couples TRBV11-2 to TRBJ2-3; a weak D match, TRBD1 (6 bases). The CDR3 sequence is 15 residues long. The germline V and J ends were trimmed by 0 bases and 5 bases, with 12 bases remaining between them. CDR1 is SGHAT, CDR2 FQNNGV, per germline. The chain's CDR3 is CASSLDPRGIDTQYF. In nucleotides, the CDR3 is TGTGCCAGCAGCTTAGATCCCAGGGGCATAGATACGCAGTATTTT.

The V call is TRBV20-1, the J call TRBJ1-2; D not certain. Trimming shortened V by 6 bases and J by 4 bases, and 9 bases separated the two germline ends. Germline V lookup: CDR1 DFQATT, CDR2 SNEGSKA (reference sequence). The CDR3 is 11 amino acids. The CDR3 DNA reads as TGCAGTGCCACGACACCCTATGGCTACACCTTC. As protein: CSATTPYGYTF.

This clonotype has a handful of counts. This rearrangement joins TRBV20-1 to TRBJ2-3, with a weak D call TRBD2 (7 bases). The V end was cut by 5 bases, the J end by 2 bases, with 20 bases between. Germline V gene data show CDR1 as DFQATT and CDR2 as SNEGSKA (reference sequence). This CDR3 has 16 amino acids. The CDR3 DNA reads as TGCAGTGCTTCTCTTGTGTGGGGGGGGCCCACAGATACGCAGTATTTT. Its translation is CSASLVWGGPTDTQYF.

This clonotype occurred a few times. V is TRBV20-1 and J is TRBJ2-3; D not certain. Germline-derived CDR1 and CDR2 are DFQATT and SNEGSKA (reference sequence). This CDR3 spans 13 amino acids. V was pared by 0 bases and J by 2 bases, with 6 bases between. The CDR3 DNA follows: TGCAGTGCTAGAGAGGTGGCCACAGATACGCAGTATTTT. Its translation is CSAREVATDTQYF.

The chain uses TRBV3-1 and TRBJ2-5, with TRBD2 matching over 9 bases. Per germline, CDR1 LGHDT and CDR2 YNNKEL (reference sequence). The trim removed 5 bases at V and 5 bases at J, leaving 6 bases unmatched. The CDR3 has 14 residues. Here the CDR3 reads CASSSRGRGETQYF. CDR3 sequence (DNA): TGTGCCAGCAGCTCACGCGGGAGGGGTGAGACCCAGTACTTC.